The T cell receptor (beta chain) described here comes from a study of blood T cells in healthy people across ages. A sample-barcoded 5' primer and a J-beta primer mix were used in a second PCR of roughly 6 to 11 cycles. TCRdb fed the 5' RACE reads into MiXCR, producing one record per CDR3 protein. The sample contains hundreds of thousands of distinct CDR3 sequences, less than 45% of which appear only once. Trimming shortened V by 0 bases and J by 8 bases, and 25 bases separated the two germline ends. Germline-derived CDR1 and CDR2 are MGHRA and YSYEKL. The CDR3 is 18 amino acids. Sequencing input: blood. V and J are TRBV4-1 and TRBJ1-2; D is possibly TRBD1 (6 bases). This TCR was sampled from an elderly man in good health. CDR3 sequence: CASSQDPSLTGVLEGYTF. The DNA for the CDR3 is TGCGCCAGCAGCCAAGATCCAAGCTTGACAGGAGTTCTTGAGGGCTACACCTTC.